This TCR beta chain was identified in a study of blood T cells in healthy people across ages. The CDR3 consists of 14 residues. Trimming left V 2 bases short and J 8 bases short, with 12 bases between. The germline V gene has CDR1 KGHSH and CDR2 LQKENI. It was with a sample-barcoded 5' primer and a J-beta primer mix that a second PCR of roughly 7 to 12 cycles was run. One entry per CDR3 protein, called by TCRdb with MiXCR from the 5' RACE reads. The sample has about a million distinct CDR3 sequences, 45% to 60% seen once. Study-level points and caveats: The study lacked donor CMV status, which possibly confounded expanded clonotype changes.

Of note for this clonotype: Its matching antigen is unknown.

The source of this sequence is a woman aged 60-75 years in good health. The rearrangement links TRBV18 to TRBJ1-4, with a weak D call TRBD1 (5 bases). The sequenced material came from blood. The CDR3 spells CASSPSVRGEKLFF. DNA of the CDR3: TGTGCCAGCTCACCATCGGTGCGGGGGGAAAAACTGTTTTTT.